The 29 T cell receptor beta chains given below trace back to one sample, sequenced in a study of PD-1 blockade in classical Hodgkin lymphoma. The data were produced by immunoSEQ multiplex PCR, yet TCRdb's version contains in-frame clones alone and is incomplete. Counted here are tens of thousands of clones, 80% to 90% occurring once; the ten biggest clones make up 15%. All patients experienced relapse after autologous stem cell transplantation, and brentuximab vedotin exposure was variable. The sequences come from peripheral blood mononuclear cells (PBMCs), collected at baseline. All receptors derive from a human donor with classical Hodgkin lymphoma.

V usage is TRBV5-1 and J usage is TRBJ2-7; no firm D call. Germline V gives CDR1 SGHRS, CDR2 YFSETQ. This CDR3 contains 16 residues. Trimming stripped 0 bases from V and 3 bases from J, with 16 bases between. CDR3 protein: CASSLVLTLPLYEQYF. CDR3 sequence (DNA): TGCGCCAGCAGCTTGGTATTGACGCTACCTCTCTACGAGCAGTACTTC.

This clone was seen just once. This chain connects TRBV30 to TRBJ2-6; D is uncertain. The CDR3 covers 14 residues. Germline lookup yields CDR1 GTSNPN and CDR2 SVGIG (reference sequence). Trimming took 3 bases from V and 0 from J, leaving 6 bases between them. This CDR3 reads CAWSTGSGANVLTF. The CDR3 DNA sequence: TGTGCCTGGAGCACCGGCTCTGGGGCCAACGTCCTGACTTTC.

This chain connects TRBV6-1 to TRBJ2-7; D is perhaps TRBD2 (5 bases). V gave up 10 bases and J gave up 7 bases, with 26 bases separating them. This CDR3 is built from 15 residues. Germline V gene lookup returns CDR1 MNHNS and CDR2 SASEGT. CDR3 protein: CAISRFSEALGEQYF. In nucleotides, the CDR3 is TGTGCCATCTCCCGGTTTAGCGAGGCCTTGGGGGAGCAGTACTTC.

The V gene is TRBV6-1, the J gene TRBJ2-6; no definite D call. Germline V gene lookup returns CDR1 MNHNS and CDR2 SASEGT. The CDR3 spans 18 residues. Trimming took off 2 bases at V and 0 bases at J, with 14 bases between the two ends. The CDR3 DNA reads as TGTGCCAGCAGTGAAAGGGTCAGGTCATACTCTGGGGCCAACGTCCTGACTTTC. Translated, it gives CASSERVRSYSGANVLTF.

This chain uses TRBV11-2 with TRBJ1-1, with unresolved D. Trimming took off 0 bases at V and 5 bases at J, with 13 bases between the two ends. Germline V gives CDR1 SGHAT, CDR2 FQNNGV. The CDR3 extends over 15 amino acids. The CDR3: CASSLDEWSETEAFF. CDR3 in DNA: TGTGCCAGCAGCTTAGATGAATGGTCGGAGACTGAAGCTTTCTTT.

This CDR3 is CATSRDVGTYGYTF. Here the CDR3 DNA reads TGTGCCACCAGCAGAGATGTGGGCACCTATGGCTACACCTTC. The chain carries TRBV15 and TRBJ1-2; D gene uncertain. The CDR3 consists of 14 residues. Germline V gene sequence: CDR1 LNHNV, CDR2 YYDKDF (reference sequence). Trimming stripped 0 bases from V and 4 bases from J, with 9 bases between.

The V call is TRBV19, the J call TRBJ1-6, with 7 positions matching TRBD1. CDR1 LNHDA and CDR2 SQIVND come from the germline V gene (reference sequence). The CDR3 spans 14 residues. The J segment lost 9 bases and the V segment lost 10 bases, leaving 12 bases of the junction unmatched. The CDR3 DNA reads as TGTGCCACCCAAGACAGGGCGGAGATTTCACCCCTCCACTTT. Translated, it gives CATQDRAEISPLHF.

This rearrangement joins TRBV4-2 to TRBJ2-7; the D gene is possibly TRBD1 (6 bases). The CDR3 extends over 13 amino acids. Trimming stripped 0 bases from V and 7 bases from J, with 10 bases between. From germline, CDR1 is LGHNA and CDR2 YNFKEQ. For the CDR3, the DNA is TGTGCCAGCAGCCAAGATGGGGGCATTGAGCAGTACTTC. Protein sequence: CASSQDGGIEQYF.

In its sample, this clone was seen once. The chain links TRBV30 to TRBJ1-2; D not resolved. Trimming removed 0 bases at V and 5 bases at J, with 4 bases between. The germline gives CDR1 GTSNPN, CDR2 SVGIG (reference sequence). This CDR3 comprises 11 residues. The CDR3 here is CAWSVRYGYTF. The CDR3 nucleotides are TGTGCCTGGAGTGTCCGATATGGCTACACCTTC.

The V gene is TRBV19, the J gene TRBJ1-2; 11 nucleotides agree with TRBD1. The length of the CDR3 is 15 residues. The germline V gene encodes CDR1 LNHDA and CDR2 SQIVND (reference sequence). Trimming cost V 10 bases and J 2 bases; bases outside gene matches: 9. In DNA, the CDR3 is TGTGCCACCCTACCAGGACAGGGGGCGAACTATGGCTACACCTTC. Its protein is CATLPGQGANYGYTF.

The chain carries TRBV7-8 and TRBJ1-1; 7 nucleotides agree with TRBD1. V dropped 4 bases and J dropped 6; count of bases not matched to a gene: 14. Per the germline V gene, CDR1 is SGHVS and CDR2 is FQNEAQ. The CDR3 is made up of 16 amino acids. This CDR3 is CASSSRTGRASSEAFF. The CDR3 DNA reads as TGTGCCAGCAGCTCCCGGACAGGCCGAGCGAGCTCTGAAGCTTTCTTT.

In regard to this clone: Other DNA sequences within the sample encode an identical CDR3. CDR3 nucleotide sequence: TGTGCCAGCAGCTTAGAAGGTGAAAAACTGTTTTTT. Translated: CASSLEGEKLFF. This chain uses TRBV7-9 with TRBJ1-4, with no clear D. Trimming removed 1 base from V and 7 bases from J, with 4 bases in between. The germline CDR1 and CDR2 sequences are SEHNR and FQNEAQ (reference sequence). The CDR3 has 12 residues.

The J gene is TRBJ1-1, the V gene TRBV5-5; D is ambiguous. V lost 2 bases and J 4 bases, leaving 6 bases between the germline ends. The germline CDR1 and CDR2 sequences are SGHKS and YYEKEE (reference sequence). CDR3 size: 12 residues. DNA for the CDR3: TGTGCCAGCAGCTTTCCTGGCACTGAAGCTTTCTTT. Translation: CASSFPGTEAFF.

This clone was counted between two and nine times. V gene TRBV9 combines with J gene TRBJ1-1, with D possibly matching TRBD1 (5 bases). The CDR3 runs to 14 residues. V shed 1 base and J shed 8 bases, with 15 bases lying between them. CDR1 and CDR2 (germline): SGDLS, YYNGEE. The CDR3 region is CASSVWDLNSEAFF. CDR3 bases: TGTGCCAGCAGCGTATGGGACCTCAACTCCGAAGCTTTCTTT.

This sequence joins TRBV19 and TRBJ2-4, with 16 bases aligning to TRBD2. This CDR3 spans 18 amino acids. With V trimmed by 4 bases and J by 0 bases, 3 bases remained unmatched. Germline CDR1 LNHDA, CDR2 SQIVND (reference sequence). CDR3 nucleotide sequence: TGTGCCAGTAGTAGGGGACTAGCGGGGGGGCTAGCCAAAAACATTCAGTACTTC. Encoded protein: CASSRGLAGGLAKNIQYF.

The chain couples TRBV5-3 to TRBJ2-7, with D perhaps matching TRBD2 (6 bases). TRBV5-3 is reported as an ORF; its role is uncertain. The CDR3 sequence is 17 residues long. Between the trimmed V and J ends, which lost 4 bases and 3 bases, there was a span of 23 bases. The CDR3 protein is CARSLDPGGVRDYEQYF. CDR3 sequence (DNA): TGTGCCAGAAGCCTCGACCCCGGCGGGGTACGCGACTACGAGCAGTACTTC.

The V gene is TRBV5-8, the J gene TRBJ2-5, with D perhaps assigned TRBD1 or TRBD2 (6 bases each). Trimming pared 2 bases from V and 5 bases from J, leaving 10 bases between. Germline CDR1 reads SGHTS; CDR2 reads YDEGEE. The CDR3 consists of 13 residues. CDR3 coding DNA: TGTGCCAGCAGCTTACAGGGAGGTGAGACCCAGTACTTC. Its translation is CASSLQGGETQYF.

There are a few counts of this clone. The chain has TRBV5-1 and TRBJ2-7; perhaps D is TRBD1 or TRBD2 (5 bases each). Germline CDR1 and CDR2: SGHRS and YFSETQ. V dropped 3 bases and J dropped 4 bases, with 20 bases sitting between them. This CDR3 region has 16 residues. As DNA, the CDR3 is TGCGCCAGCAGCTCGAATCCGGGACGGAATTATTACGAGCAGTACTTC. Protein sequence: CASSSNPGRNYYEQYF.

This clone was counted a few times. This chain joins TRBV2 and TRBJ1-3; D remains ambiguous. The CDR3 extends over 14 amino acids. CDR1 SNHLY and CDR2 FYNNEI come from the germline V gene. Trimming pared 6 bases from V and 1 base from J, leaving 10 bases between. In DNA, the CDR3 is TGTGCCAGCAGAGCAATAGGTTCTGGAAACACCATATATTTT. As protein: CASRAIGSGNTIYF.

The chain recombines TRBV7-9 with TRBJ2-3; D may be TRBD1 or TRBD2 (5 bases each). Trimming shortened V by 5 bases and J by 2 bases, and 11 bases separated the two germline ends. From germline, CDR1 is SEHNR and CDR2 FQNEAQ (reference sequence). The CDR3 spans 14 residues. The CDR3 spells CASSIGTYTDTQYF. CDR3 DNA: TGTGCCAGCAGCATCGGGACCTACACAGATACGCAGTATTTT.

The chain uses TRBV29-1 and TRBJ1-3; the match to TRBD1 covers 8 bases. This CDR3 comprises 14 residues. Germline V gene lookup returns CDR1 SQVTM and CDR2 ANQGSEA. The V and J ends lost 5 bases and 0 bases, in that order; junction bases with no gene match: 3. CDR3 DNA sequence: TGCAGCGTTTCCAGGGGGCCCTCTGGAAACACCATATATTTT. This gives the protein CSVSRGPSGNTIYF.

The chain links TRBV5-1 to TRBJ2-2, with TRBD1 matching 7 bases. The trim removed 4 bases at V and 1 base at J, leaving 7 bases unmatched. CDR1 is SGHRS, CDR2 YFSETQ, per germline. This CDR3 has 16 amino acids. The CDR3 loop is CASSRAGTENTGELFF. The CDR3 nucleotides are TGCGCCAGCAGCAGAGCCGGGACAGAGAACACCGGGGAGCTGTTTTTT.

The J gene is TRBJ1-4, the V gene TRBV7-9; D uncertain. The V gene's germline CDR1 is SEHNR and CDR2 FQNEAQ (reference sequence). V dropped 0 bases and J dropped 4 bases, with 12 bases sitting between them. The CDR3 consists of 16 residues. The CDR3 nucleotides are TGTGCCAGCAGCTTAGCGCGGTCAGACTATAATGAAAAACTGTTTTTT. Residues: CASSLARSDYNEKLFF.

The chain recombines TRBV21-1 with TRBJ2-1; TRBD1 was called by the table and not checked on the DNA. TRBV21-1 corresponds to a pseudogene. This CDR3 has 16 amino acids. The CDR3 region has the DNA TGTGCCAGCAGCCAGAGGTACAGGGGGCGAAGGAGTGAGCAGTTCTTC. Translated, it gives CASSQRYRGRRSEQFF.

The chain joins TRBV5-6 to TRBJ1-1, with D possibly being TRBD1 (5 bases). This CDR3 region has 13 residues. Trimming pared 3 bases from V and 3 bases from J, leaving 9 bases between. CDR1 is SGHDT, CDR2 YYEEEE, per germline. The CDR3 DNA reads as TGTGCCAGCAGCTATTCAGGGCACACTGAAGCTTTCTTT. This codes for CASSYSGHTEAFF.

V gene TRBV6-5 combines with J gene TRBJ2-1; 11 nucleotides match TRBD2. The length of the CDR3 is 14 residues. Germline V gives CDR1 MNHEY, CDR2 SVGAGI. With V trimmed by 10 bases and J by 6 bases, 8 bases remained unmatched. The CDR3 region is CATKLAGGRNEQFF. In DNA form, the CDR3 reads TGTGCCACAAAATTAGCGGGGGGGCGCAATGAGCAGTTCTTC.

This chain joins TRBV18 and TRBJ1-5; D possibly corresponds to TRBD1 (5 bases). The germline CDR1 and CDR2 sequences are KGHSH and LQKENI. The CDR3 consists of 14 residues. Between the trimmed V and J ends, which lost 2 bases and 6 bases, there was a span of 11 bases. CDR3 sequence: CASSPGGLSQPQHF. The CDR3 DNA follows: TGTGCCAGCTCACCAGGGGGGTTGAGTCAGCCCCAGCATTTT. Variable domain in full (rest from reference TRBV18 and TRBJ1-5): NAGVMQNPRHLVRRRGQEARLRCSPMKGHSHVYWYRQLPEEGLKFMVYLQKENIIDESGMPKERFSAEFPKEGPSILRIQQVVRGDSAAYFCASSPGGLSQPQHFGDGTRLSIL.

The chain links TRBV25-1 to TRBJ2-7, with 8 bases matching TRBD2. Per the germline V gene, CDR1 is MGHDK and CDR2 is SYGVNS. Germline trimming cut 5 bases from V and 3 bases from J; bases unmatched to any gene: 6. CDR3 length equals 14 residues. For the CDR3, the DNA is TGTGCCAGCAGTCTCGGGGGGGGACGCTACGAGCAGTACTTC. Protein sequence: CASSLGGGRYEQYF.

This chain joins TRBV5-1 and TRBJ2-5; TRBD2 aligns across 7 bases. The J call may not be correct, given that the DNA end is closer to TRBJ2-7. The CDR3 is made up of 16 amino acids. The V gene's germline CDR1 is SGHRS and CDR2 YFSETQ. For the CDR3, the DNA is TGCGCCAGCAGCTTGGCAATTGCGGGGGTCAGGGACGAGCAGTACTTC. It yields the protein CASSLAIAGVRDEQYF.